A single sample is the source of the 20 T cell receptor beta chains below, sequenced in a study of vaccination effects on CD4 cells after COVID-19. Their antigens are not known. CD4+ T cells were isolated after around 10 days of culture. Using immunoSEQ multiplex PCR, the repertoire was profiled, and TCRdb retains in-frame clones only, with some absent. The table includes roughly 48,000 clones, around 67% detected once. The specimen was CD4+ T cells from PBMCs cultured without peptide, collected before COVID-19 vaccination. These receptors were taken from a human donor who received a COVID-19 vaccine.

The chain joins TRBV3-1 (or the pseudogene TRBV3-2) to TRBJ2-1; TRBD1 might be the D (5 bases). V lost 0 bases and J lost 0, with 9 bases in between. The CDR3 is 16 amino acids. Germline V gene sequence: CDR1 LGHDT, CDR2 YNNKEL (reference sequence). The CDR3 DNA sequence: TGTGCCAGCAGCCAAGAAGCAGGGTCCTCCTACAATGAGCAGTTCTTC. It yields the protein CASSQEAGSSYNEQFF.

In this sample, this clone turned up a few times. The CDR3 sequence is CASSQDHAKKAFF. DNA of the CDR3: TGTGCCAGCAGCCAAGATCACGCAAAGAAAGCTTTCTTT. The chain couples TRBV3-1 (or the pseudogene TRBV3-2) to TRBJ1-1; D not certain. Trimming took 0 bases from V and 9 from J, leaving 11 bases between them. The CDR3 sequence is 13 residues long. In germline, CDR1 is LGHDT, CDR2 YNNKEL (reference sequence).

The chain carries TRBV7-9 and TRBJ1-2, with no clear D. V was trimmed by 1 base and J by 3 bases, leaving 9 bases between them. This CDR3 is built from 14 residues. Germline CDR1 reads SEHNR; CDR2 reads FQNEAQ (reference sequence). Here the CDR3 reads CASSLGHGYYGYTF. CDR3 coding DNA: TGTGCCAGCAGCTTAGGTCATGGGTACTATGGCTACACCTTC. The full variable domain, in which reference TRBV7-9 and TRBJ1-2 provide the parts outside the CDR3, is DTGVSQNPRHKITKRGQNVTFRCDPISEHNRLYWYRQTLGQGPEFLTYFQNEAQLEKSRLLSDRFSAERPKGSFSTLEIQRTEQGDSAMYLCASSLGHGYYGYTFGSGTRLTVV.

The CDR3 spells CSAGGGIHTEAFF. The DNA for the CDR3 is TGCAGCGCTGGGGGGGGGATTCACACTGAAGCTTTCTTT. The chain employs TRBV29-1 and TRBJ1-1; a weak D match, TRBD1 (5 bases). Germline V gene sequence: CDR1 SQVTM, CDR2 ANQGSEA. The CDR3 is 13 amino acids. The V and J ends lost 7 bases and 3 bases respectively, with 15 bases between them. The entire variable domain, with the rest obtained from reference TRBV29-1 and TRBJ1-1, is as follows: SAVISQKPSRDICQRGTSLTIQCQVDSQVTMMFWYRQQPGQSLTLIATANQGSEATYESGFVIDKFPISRPNLTFSTLTVSNMSPEDSSIYLCSAGGGIHTEAFFGQGTRLTVV.

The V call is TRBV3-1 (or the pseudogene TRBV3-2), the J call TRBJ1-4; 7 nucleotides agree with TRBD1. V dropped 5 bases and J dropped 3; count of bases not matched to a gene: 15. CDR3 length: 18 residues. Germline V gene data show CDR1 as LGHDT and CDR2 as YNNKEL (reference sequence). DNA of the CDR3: TGTGCCAGCAGCTCATTTTCCGACAGGGTTGGAGCTAATGAAAAACTGTTTTTT. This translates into CASSSFSDRVGANEKLFF.

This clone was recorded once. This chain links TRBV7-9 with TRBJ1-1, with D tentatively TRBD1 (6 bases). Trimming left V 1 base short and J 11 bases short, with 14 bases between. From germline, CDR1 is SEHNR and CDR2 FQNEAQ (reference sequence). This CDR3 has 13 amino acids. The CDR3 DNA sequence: TGTGCCAGCAGCTTAGGGGACAATATGATGGCTTTCTTT. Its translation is CASSLGDNMMAFF.

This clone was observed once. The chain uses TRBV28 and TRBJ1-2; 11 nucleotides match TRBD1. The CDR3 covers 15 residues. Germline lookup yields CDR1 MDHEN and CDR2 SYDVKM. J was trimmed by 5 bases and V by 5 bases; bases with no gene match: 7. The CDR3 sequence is CASSPGQGASYGYTF. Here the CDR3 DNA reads TGTGCCAGCAGTCCCGGACAGGGGGCGAGTTATGGCTACACCTTC.

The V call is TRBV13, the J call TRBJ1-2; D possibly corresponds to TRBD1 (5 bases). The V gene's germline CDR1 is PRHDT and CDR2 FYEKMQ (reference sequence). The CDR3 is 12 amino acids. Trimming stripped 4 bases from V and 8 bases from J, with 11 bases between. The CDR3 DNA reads TGTGCCAGCAGCTATGGCAGGGAGGGCTACACCTTC. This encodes CASSYGREGYTF. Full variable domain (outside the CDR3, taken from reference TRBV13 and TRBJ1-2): AAGVIQSPRHLIKEKRETATLKCYPIPRHDTVYWYQQGPGQDPQFLISFYEKMQSDKGSIPDRFSAQQFSDYHSELNMSSLELGDSALYFCASSYGREGYTFGSGTRLTVV.

The CDR3 sequence: CASRESGSHNEQFF. The CDR3 bases are TGCGCCAGCAGGGAGAGCGGTTCCCACAATGAGCAGTTCTTC. V is TRBV5-1 and J is TRBJ2-1, with D tentatively TRBD2 (5 bases). The CDR3 is 14 amino acids. The V end lost 5 bases, the J end lost 5 bases, and 14 bases lay between the germline ends. Germline values: CDR1 SGHRS, CDR2 YFSETQ.

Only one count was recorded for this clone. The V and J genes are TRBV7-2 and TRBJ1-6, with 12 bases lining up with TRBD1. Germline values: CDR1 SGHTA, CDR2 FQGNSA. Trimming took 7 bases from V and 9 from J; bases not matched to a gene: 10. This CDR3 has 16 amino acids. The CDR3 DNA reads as TGTGCCAGCACCCGCGGGACAGGGGGCTTGGGTTCACCCCTCCACTTT. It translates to CASTRGTGGLGSPLHF.

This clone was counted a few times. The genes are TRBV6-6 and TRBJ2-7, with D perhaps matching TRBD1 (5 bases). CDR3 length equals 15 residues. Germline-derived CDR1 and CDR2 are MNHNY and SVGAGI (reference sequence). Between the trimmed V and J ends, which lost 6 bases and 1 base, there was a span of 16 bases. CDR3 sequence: CASSDSASNSYEQYF. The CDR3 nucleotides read TGTGCCAGCAGCGACAGCGCCTCCAATTCCTACGAGCAGTACTTC.

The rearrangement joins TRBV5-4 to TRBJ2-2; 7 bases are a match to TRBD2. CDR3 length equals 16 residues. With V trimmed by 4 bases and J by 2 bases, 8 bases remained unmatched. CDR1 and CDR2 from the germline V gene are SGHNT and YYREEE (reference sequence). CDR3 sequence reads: CASSPGGTINTGELFF. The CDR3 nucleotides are TGTGCCAGCAGCCCGGGAGGCACAATCAACACCGGGGAGCTGTTTTTT.

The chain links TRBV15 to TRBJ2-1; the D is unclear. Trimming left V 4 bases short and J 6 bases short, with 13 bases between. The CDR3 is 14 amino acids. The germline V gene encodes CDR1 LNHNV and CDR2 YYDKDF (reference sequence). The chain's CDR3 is CATSTLRSVNEQFF. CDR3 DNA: TGTGCCACCAGCACCCTTAGGTCCGTCAATGAGCAGTTCTTC. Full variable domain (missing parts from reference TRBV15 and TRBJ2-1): DAMVIQNPRYQVTQFGKPVTLSCSQTLNHNVMYWYQQKSSQAPKLLFHYYDKDFNNEADTPDNFQSRRPNTSFCFLDIRSPGLGDTAMYLCATSTLRSVNEQFFGPGTRLTVL.

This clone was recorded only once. CDR3 bases: TGTGCCAGCAGTGATCTCCCCTTTGGGGGCTACGGCTACACCTTC. Its translation is CASSDLPFGGYGYTF. V and J are TRBV25-1 and TRBJ1-2; tentatively, D is TRBD1 (6 bases). Trimming shortened V by 3 bases and J by 8 bases, and 19 bases separated the two germline ends. Germline V gene lookup returns CDR1 MGHDK and CDR2 SYGVNS. CDR3 size: 15 residues.

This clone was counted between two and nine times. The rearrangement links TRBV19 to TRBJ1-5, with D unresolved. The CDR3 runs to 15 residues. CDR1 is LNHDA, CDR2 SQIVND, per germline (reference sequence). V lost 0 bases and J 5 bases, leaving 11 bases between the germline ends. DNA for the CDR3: TGTGCCAGTAGTATAGATTTCGGCAGCCATCAGCCCCAGCATTTT. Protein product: CASSIDFGSHQPQHF.

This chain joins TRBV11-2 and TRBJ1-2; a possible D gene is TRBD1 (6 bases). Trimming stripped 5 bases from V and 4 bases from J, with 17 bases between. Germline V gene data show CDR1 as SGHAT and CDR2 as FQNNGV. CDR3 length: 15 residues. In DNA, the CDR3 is TGTGCCAGCAGCCAGACCGGCTGGACAGCCTATGGCTACACCTTC. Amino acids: CASSQTGWTAYGYTF.

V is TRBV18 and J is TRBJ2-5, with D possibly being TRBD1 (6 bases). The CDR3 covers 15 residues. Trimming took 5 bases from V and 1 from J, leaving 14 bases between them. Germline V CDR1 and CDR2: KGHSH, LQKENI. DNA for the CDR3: TGTGCCAGCTCATTTGGCAGGGGCCTCCAAGAGACCCAGTACTTC. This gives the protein CASSFGRGLQETQYF. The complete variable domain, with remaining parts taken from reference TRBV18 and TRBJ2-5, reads NAGVMQNPRHLVRRRGQEARLRCSPMKGHSHVYWYRQLPEEGLKFMVYLQKENIIDESGMPKERFSAEFPKEGPSILRIQQVVRGDSAAYFCASSFGRGLQETQYFGPGTRLLVL.

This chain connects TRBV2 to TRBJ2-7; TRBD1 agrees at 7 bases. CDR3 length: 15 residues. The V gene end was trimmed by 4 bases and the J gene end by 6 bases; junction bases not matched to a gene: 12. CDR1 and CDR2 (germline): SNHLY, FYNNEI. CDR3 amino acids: CASSAGNRGSGEQYF. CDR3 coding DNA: TGTGCCAGCAGTGCGGGGAACAGGGGAAGCGGCGAGCAGTACTTC.

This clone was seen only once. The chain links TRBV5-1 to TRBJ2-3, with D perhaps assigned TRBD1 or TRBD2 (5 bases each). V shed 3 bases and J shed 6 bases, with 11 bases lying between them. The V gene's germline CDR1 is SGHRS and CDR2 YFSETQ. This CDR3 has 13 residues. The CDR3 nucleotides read TGCGCCAGCAGCTCCGGGACCGGGGATACGCAGTATTTT. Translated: CASSSGTGDTQYF.

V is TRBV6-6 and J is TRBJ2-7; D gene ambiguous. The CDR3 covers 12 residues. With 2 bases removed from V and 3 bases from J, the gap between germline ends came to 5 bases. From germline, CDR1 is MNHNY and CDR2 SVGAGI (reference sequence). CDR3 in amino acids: CASSYEIYEQYF. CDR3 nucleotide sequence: TGTGCCAGCAGTTACGAAATCTACGAGCAGTACTTC.